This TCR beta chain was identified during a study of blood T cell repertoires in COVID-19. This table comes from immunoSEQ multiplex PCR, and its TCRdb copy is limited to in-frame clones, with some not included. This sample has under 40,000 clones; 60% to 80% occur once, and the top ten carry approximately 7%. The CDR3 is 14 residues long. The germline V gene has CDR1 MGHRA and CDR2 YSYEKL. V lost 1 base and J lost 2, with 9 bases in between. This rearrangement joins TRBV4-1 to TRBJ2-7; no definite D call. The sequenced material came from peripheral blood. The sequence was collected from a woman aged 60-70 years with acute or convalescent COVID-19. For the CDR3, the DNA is TGCGCCAGCAGCCAAGCCGTAACAACCTACGAGCAGTACTTC. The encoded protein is CASSQAVTTYEQYF.